Below, 15 T cell receptor beta chains from the same sample are listed, as sequenced in a study of blood T cell repertoires in COVID-19. Only in-frame clones appear in the TCRdb table, and some are missing; sequencing was by immunoSEQ multiplex PCR. The table records roughly 250,000 clones, 88% of them present only once. The sample comprised peripheral blood. All receptors derive from a man aged 55 to 69 who had recovered from COVID-19.

The gene calls are TRBV27 and TRBJ2-1; TRBD1 aligns across 11 bases. Looked up from germline, CDR1 is MNHEY and CDR2 is SMNVEV (reference sequence). With V trimmed by 6 bases and J by 3 bases, 1 base remained unmatched. This CDR3 comprises 14 residues. Here the CDR3 reads CASRGTGGYNEQFF. The CDR3 DNA sequence: TGTGCCAGCAGGGGGACAGGGGGCTACAATGAGCAGTTCTTC.

CDR3 coding DNA: TGTGCCAGCAGCCTCCCAGGGGTGAACACTGAAGCTTTCTTT. Translation gives CASSLPGVNTEAFF. The chain links TRBV14 to TRBJ1-1; maybe TRBD1 (6 bases). Germline V CDR1 and CDR2: SGHDN, FVKESK. V lost 4 bases to trimming and J lost 0 bases, with 9 bases between them. The CDR3 consists of 14 residues.

V and J are TRBV30 and TRBJ2-7, with 7 bases matching TRBD2. CDR1 is GTSNPN and CDR2 is SVGIG in the germline V gene (reference sequence). With 0 bases clipped from V and 7 bases from J, the junction kept 15 bases outside the gene matches. This CDR3 spans 16 amino acids. CDR3 nucleotide sequence: TGTGCCTGGAGTGTACCACGGGGAGGGGTTGATGGGGAGCAGTACTTC. Translating it yields CAWSVPRGGVDGEQYF.

The V gene is TRBV5-6, the J gene TRBJ1-5; 7 positions agree with TRBD1. The germline V gene has CDR1 SGHDT and CDR2 YYEEEE. The CDR3 extends over 16 amino acids. The junction had 9 bases not matched to a gene; V was cut back by 2 bases and J by 4 bases. The CDR3 nucleotides are TGTGCCAGCAGCTTACGGACGACAGGGAATAATCAGCCCCAGCATTTT. It translates to CASSLRTTGNNQPQHF.

This sequence joins TRBV6-2 or TRBV6-3 and TRBJ2-1; perhaps TRBD1 as D (6 bases). V was clipped by 0 bases and J by 5 bases, with 14 bases between them. In germline, CDR1 is MNHEY, CDR2 SVGEGT. The CDR3 runs to 16 residues. The chain's CDR3 is CASSYSTGTWHNEQFF. The CDR3 region has the DNA TGTGCCAGCAGTTACTCTACCGGGACATGGCACAATGAGCAGTTCTTC.

The rearrangement uses TRBV3-1 (or the pseudogene TRBV3-2) and TRBJ2-7; a weak D match, TRBD2 (6 bases). V lost 8 bases and J 5 bases, leaving 13 bases between the germline ends. The CDR3 runs 12 residues. CDR1 and CDR2 (germline): LGHDT, YNNKEL (reference sequence). This chain's CDR3 is CASSPRRDEQYF. The DNA for the CDR3 is TGTGCCAGCTCACCGCGGAGGGACGAGCAGTACTTC.

V usage is TRBV23-1 and J usage is TRBJ1-2; 8 bases agree with TRBD1. TRBV23-1 has ORF status, its function being uncertain. The CDR3 is made up of 15 amino acids. J gave up 1 base and V 0 bases, and 1 base lay outside the gene matches. The CDR3 region is CASSQSGQGNYGYTF. The DNA for the CDR3 is TGCGCCAGCAGTCAATCCGGACAGGGTAACTATGGCTACACCTTC.

The V gene is TRBV18, the J gene TRBJ1-1; D unclear. V was shortened by 1 base and J by 1 base, with 10 bases between the two germline ends. Germline CDR1 is KGHSH and CDR2 is LQKENI. There are 15 residues in the CDR3. CDR3 nucleotides: TGTGCCAGCTCACCACTCGACAATCAGAACACTGAAGCTTTCTTT. Translation: CASSPLDNQNTEAFF.

This clone was seen more than once but under ten times. The chain employs TRBV21-1 and TRBJ2-2; TRBD2 is taken as the D call from the table, unchecked against the DNA. TRBV21-1 is classified as a pseudogene. CDR3 size: 16 residues. DNA of the CDR3: TGTGCCAGCAGCTCTAGCGGGGGGGATAACACCGGGGAGCTGTTTTTT. Its protein product is CASSSSGGDNTGELFF.

The rearrangement uses TRBV27 and TRBJ1-1, with 8 nucleotides matching TRBD1. The V gene's germline CDR1 is MNHEY and CDR2 SMNVEV (reference sequence). Trimming removed 8 bases from V and 5 bases from J; junction bases left unmatched: 13. This CDR3 is 15 amino acids long. The CDR3 sequence: CASLAVRGRRTEAFF. DNA of the CDR3: TGTGCCAGCTTAGCGGTCAGGGGGCGTCGGACTGAAGCTTTCTTT.

The chain combines TRBV5-6 with TRBJ2-3; 8 positions match TRBD1. Germline CDR1 reads SGHDT; CDR2 reads YYEEEE. This CDR3 has 16 residues. V dropped 3 bases and J dropped 6; count of bases not matched to a gene: 12. The CDR3 coding sequence is TGTGCCAGCAGCTGGCCCGGACAGGGCGAGGAGGATACGCAGTATTTT. This sequence encodes CASSWPGQGEEDTQYF. Together with reference TRBV5-6 and TRBJ2-3, the CDR3 gives the full variable domain: DAGVTQSPTHLIKTRGQQVTLRCSPKSGHDTVSWYQQALGQGPQFIFQYYEEEERQRGNFPDRFSGHQFPNYSSELNVNALLLGDSALYLCASSWPGQGEEDTQYFGPGTRLTVL.

The chain employs TRBV2 and TRBJ2-6; D is perhaps TRBD2 (5 bases). CDR3 length: 14 residues. Germline assignment: CDR1 SNHLY and CDR2 FYNNEI. V was clipped by 8 bases and J by 4 bases, with 12 bases between them. This chain's CDR3 is CASGRVAGANVLTF. The CDR3 DNA is TGTGCCAGCGGGCGGGTGGCCGGGGCCAACGTCCTGACTTTC. Variable domain in full (rest from reference TRBV2 and TRBJ2-6): EPEVTQTPSHQVTQMGQEVILRCVPISNHLYFYWYRQILGQKVEFLVSFYNNEISEKSEIFDDQFSVERPDGSNFTLKIRSTKLEDSAMYFCASGRVAGANVLTFGAGSRLTVL.

Note on this clone: A read error may account for a junction end that differs from germline. J is TRBJ2-5 and V is TRBV5-4, with 7 positions matching TRBD1. Germline CDR1 and CDR2: SGHNT and YYREEE (reference sequence). The CDR3 totals 16 residues. This CDR3 is CASRSELGGPQGTQYF. The CDR3 DNA follows: TGTGCCAGCAGGTCAGAGTTAGGGGGCCCCCAAGGGACCCAGTACTTC.

V and J are TRBV27 and TRBJ1-2; D is uncertain. The CDR3 sequence is 17 residues long. Trimming took off 5 bases at V and 1 base at J, with 20 bases between the two ends. In germline, CDR1 is MNHEY, CDR2 SMNVEV (reference sequence). The CDR3, as DNA: TGTGCCAGCAGTATCTCCCGGGTGGTAGTCGATAACTATGGCTACACCTTC. Protein: CASSISRVVVDNYGYTF.

The chain is built from TRBV7-2 and TRBJ2-7; tentative D call: TRBD1 (6 bases). This CDR3 has 14 residues. The ends were cut back, 3 bases at V and 2 bases at J, with 11 bases in the middle. CDR1 SGHTA and CDR2 FQGNSA come from the germline V gene. Here the CDR3 reads CASSFVQGAYEQYF. The DNA of the CDR3 is TGTGCCAGCAGCTTCGTACAGGGAGCCTACGAGCAGTACTTC.